Listed below are T cell receptor beta chains from one sample, sequenced in a study of CD8 T cells in Susac syndrome. Using its own MiXCR run on the immunoSEQ multiplex PCR reads, TCRdb lists one record per CDR3 protein. The sample includes approximately 100,000 distinct CDR3 sequences, approximately 93% of them seen just once. Sequencing was done on a sample of CD8+ T cells from PBMCs. The receptors here all came from a human donor with Susac syndrome. Both conserved end residues are part of each CDR3. Fields, in order: J gene, clone size, V gene, D gene, CDR3 protein, CDR3 DNA. A D gene is named only where the DNA matches it firmly. Only some rows state a clone size, as once, few, many or a class for expanded clones.

J: TRBJ2-1
size: NA
V: TRBV20-1
D: TRBD2
CDR3: CSAYPSGDYNEQFF
DNA: TGCAGTGCCTACCCTAGCGGGGACTACAATGAGCAGTTCTTC

J: TRBJ2-5
size: NA
V: TRBV9
D: NA
CDR3: CASSPSPKETQYF
DNA: TGTGCCAGCAGTCCCAGTCCCAAAGAGACCCAGTACTTC

J: TRBJ1-2
size: NA
V: TRBV29-1
D: NA
CDR3: CSGYRLNYGYTF
DNA: TGCAGCGGGTACAGGCTGAACTATGGCTACACCTTC

J: TRBJ1-1
size: NA
V: TRBV25-1
D: NA
CDR3: CASSEFEGIEAFF
DNA: TGTGCCAGCAGTGAATTCGAGGGGATTGAAGCTTTCTTT

J: TRBJ2-7
size: once
V: TRBV9
D: TRBD2
CDR3: CASSVGVAGTYEQYF
DNA: TGTGCCAGCAGCGTAGGGGTAGCGGGGACCTACGAGCAGTACTTC

J: TRBJ2-2
size: NA
V: TRBV10-3
D: NA
CDR3: CAIPGTRNTGELFF
DNA: TGTGCCATCCCCGGGACTCGGAACACCGGGGAGCTGTTTTTT

J: TRBJ2-7
size: NA
V: TRBV19
D: NA
CDR3: CASSIRPYEQYF
DNA: TGTGCCAGTAGTATACGCCCGTACGAGCAGTACTTC

J: TRBJ2-1
size: NA
V: TRBV7-8
D: NA
CDR3: CASSWTPGVRYEQFF
DNA: TGTGCCAGCAGCTGGACTCCGGGGGTCCGATATGAGCAGTTCTTC

J: TRBJ2-5
size: NA
V: TRBV7-9
D: NA
CDR3: CASSLQGDSQETQYF
DNA: TGTGCCAGCAGCTTACAGGGAGATAGCCAAGAGACCCAGTACTTC

J: TRBJ2-7
size: NA
V: TRBV13
D: NA
CDR3: CASSPRSTYEQYF
DNA: TGTGCCAGCAGCCCGCGGAGTACATACGAGCAGTACTTC

J: TRBJ2-1
size: NA
V: TRBV29-1
D: NA
CDR3: CSVEGEVGGWNEQFF
DNA: TGCAGCGTTGAAGGAGAGGTAGGGGGGTGGAATGAGCAGTTCTTC